This TCR beta chain was observed in a study of T cells in severe cutaneous drug reactions (dated by TCRdb to between 2018 and 2021). In terms of the full investigation: Between about 2011 and 2018, patients were recruited from Taiwan, Thailand and a European registry network. Enrollment was limited to patients whose SJS/TEN or DRESS diagnosis was probable or definite according to RegiSCAR criteria. The Naranjo algorithm and the ALDEN drug causality algorithm were used to identify the culprit drug. Blister fluids/cells, PBMC and other biological samples were taken from patients in the acute stage or the recovery stage. The study paired bulk TCR sequencing with single-cell sequencing, quantitative PCR validation, functional assays and transgenic mouse experiments. To build the libraries, iRepertoire multiplex PCR was used, and the authors pointed to a comparison in which iRepertoire and 5' RACE methods, with or without UMI, captured abundant clonotypes similarly. What the research found in general, with its limitations: Whether the public TCR generalizes to SJS/TEN caused by other drugs was noted by the authors as still needing further study. CBZ-SJS/TEN patients showed strongly increased TRBV12-4 usage, with averages of 30% to 35% in blister cells and roughly 5% in PBMC. A public TCRbeta CDR3, present at a mean of around 15% in all seven CBZ-SJS/TEN blister samples, was undetectable or scarce in PBMC from tolerant controls and healthy donors.

For both bulk and single-cell sequencing, libraries were prepared with the iRepertoire multiplex PCR system using TCR subtype-specific primers. Multiplex PCR with primers aimed at the V, D and J gene regions produced the bulk TCR beta libraries. Each sample contributed roughly 90-550 ng of RNA as input for preparing the bulk TCR library. Bulk TCR beta amplicons were sequenced on an Illumina MiSeq. In the authors' own workflow: Quality control steps removed sample misassignments and low-quality sequencing reads. CDR3 was defined as the amino acids lying between the Y[YFLI]C motif of the V-gene and the [FW]GXGT motif of the J-segment. TRBV and TRBJ gene assignments and CDR3 clonotypes followed the IMGT database. Per-sample TRBV expression was normalized to the mean of the same gene in PBMC from a few dozen healthy donors. TCRdb reprocessed the public reads and reports one entry per CDR3 protein sequence, without DNA. The V and J calls shown here were made by TCRdb, not taken from the authors' results. This sample's records show 1,200 or so distinct CDR3 sequences. The ten largest clones capture roughly 20% of the sample.

CDR1 and CDR2 (SGHAT, FQNNGV) derive from the germline V gene. There are 15 amino acids in the CDR3, from cysteine to phenylalanine inclusive. No DNA has been recorded. The donors whose samples were sequenced had carbamazepine-induced Stevens-Johnson syndrome or toxic epidermal necrolysis (CBZ-SJS/TEN). Patients with drug-induced severe cutaneous adverse reactions had T cell receptor repertoires profiled by next-generation sequencing to look for drug-specific clonotypes. RNA was isolated either from blister cells of skin lesions or from peripheral blood mononuclear cells. To note about this clonotype: No antigen is known for it.

Sample: cells from a skin blister. What this sample's cell subset or site label stands for: unsorted cells from skin lesion blisters. The source is a human donor with Stevens-Johnson syndrome, a severe cutaneous drug reaction. The chain links TRBV11-2 with TRBJ2-7; TCRdb's D call, TRBD1, is unchecked because there is no DNA. The CDR3 region reads CASSFFPTGTYEQYF.